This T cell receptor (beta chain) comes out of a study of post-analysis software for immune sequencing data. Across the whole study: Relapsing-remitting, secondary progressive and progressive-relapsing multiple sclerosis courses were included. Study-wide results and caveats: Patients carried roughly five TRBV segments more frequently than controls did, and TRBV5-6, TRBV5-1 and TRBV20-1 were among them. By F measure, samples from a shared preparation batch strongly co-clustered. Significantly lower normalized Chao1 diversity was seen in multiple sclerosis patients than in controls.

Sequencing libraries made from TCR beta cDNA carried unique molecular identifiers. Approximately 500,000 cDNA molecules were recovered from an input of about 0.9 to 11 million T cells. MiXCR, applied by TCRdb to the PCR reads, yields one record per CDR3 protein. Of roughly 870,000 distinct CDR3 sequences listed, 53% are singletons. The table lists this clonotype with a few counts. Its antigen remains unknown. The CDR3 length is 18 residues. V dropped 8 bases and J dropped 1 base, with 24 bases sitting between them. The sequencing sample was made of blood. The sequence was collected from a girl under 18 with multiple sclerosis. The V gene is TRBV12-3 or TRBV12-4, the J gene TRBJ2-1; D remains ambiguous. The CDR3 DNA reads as TGTGCCAGCCACGGTGGCCCCGCTACAAGAGAATCCTACAATGAGCAGTTCTTC. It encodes CASHGGPATRESYNEQFF.